This T cell receptor (beta chain) was documented in a study of blood T cell repertoires in COVID-19. Study as a whole: The United States, Italy and Spain were the sources of the acute and convalescent COVID-19 samples. T cells, B-cell-depleted T cells, or PBMCs supplied cDNA or gDNA.

Methods used by the authors: Reference gene primer amplification gave nucleated cell count estimates. Some clones are missing from TCRdb's copy, which holds only in-frame ones; the method was immunoSEQ multiplex PCR. The V and J calls and the clone size are those of that table, but D and trimming were determined from the DNA. In the table there are 150,000 or so clones, around 84% of which are singletons. V trimming: 3 bases; J trimming: 7 bases; junction bases outside the gene matches: 7. The germline V gene has CDR1 SGHTA and CDR2 FQGNSA. This CDR3 has 15 amino acids. J is TRBJ2-1 and V is TRBV7-2; 9 bases line up with TRBD2. This sequence originates from a human donor in a cohort sampled during active COVID-19. The sample taken for sequencing was peripheral blood. The CDR3 bases are TGTGCCAGCAGCTTCCGAGCGGGGGGTGGGAATGAGCAGTTCTTC. The encoded protein is CASSFRAGGGNEQFF.